This T cell receptor beta chain was captured by sequencing in a study of blood T cell repertoires in COVID-19 (dated by TCRdb to about 2020). As for the study more broadly: The collaborator samples originated in the United States, Italy and Spain and spanned the acute and convalescent phases of COVID-19. The prospective study material was composed of cDNA or gDNA derived from T cells, B-cell-depleted T cells, or PBMCs. Subjects who had been exposed to COVID-19, were actively infected with it, or had recovered from it provided the deeply sampled blood TCRbeta repertoires that made up the dataset. The repertoires were released in a freely available public database intended as a resource for research on the immune response to SARS-CoV-2. The samples were drawn from two sources: the first 160 participants of the ongoing ImmuneRACE study, and 950 to 1,500 subjects contributed by 6 global collaborators. A de-identified subject ID, COVID-19 status, age in years and sex were almost always included in the sample metadata. Where HLA class I and class II types were available, the types were taken from metadata supplied by the sample provider, not from assay-based typing. Overall results and qualifications from the work: Clinical and demographic metadata were provided uncurated, with the amount varying by source and participant.

Each collaborating institution followed its own protocols to collect whole blood in K2EDTA tubes. For TCRbeta analysis, collaborators shipped samples as frozen whole blood, isolated PBMCs, or DNA extracted from either of those sample types. TCRbeta CDR3 regions were amplified from genomic DNA by means of the immunoSEQ Assay, a bias-controlled multiplex PCR. The authors' analysis ran thus. Within the assay, amplification of reference gene primers was used to estimate how many nucleated cells each sample contained. Sequence reads were collapsed and filtered to measure the absolute abundance of every unique TCRbeta CDR3 rearrangement. Productive Simpson clonality was computed per sample as the square root of Simpson's diversity index over productive rearrangements. TCRdb took this table from immuneACCESS and kept in-frame rearrangements with V and J called. Such tables lack part of the clones; where checked against another copy, unresolved V genes explain under half of the gap, and the rest is unexplained. V, J and clone size are those of that table, while D and trimming were read from the DNA. This sample is represented by some 48,000 clones; under 95% of them were singletons. Around 20% of the sample is held by the ten biggest clonotypes.

Concerning this clone: Its recognized antigen is unknown. Base qualities were left out, and no much larger clone turns up one base away.

Sequencing input: peripheral blood. This sequence originates from a man in his 70s with active COVID-19.

For the CDR3, the sequence is CASSLSGYEKLFF. In nucleotide form, the sequence is TGTGCCAGCAGCTTGTCGGGGTATGAAAAACTGTTTTTT. The rearranged chain carries TRBV5-5 and TRBJ1-4; the D gene lacks a confident call. Sequences SGHKS (CDR1) and YYEKEE (CDR2) are obtained from the germline V gene (reference sequence). V is pared back by 1 base and J by 6 bases, with 7 bases lying between the germline termini. The CDR3 sequence holds 13 residues, the cysteine and phenylalanine included. The kept DNA is CDR3 alone, 39 bases in frame from the first base.